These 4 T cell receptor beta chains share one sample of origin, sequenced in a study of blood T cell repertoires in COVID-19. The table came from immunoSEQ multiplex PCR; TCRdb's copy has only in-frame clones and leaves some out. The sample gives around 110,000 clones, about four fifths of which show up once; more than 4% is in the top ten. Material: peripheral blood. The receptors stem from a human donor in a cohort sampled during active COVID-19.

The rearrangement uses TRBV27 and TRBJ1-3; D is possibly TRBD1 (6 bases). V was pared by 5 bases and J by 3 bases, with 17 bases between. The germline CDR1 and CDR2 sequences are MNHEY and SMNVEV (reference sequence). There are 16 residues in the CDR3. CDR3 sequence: CASSPLLGQLGNTIYF. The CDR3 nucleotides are TGTGCCAGCAGTCCCCTCCTTGGACAGCTTGGAAACACCATATATTTT.

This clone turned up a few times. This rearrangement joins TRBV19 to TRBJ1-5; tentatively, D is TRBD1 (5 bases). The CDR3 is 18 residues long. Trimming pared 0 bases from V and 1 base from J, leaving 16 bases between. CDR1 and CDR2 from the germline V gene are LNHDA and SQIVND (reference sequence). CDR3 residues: CASSIDQLSGLSNQPQHF. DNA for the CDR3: TGTGCCAGTAGTATAGATCAATTATCAGGGTTAAGCAATCAGCCCCAGCATTTT.

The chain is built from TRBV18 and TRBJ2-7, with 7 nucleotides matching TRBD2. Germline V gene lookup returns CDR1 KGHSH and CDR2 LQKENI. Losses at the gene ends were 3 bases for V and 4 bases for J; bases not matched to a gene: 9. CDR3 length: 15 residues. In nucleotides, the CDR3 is TGTGCCAGCTCACCGGGGCCTAGCGGTCTATACGAGCAGTACTTC. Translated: CASSPGPSGLYEQYF.

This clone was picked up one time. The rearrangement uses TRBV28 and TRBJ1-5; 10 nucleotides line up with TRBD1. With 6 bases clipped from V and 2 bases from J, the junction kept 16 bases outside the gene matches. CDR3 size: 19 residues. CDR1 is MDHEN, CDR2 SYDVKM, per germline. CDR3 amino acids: CASRSTAGTGVGGNQPQHF. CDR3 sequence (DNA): TGTGCCAGCAGATCCACGGCCGGGACAGGGGTTGGTGGCAATCAGCCCCAGCATTTT.